This T cell receptor (beta chain) originates from a study of blood T cells in healthy people across ages. The CDR3 contains 16 residues. Germline CDR1 reads SGHRS; CDR2 reads YFSETQ. Trimming took off 2 bases at V and 0 bases at J, with 14 bases between the two ends. A sample-barcoded 5' primer and a J-beta primer mix were used in a second PCR of about 6 to 11 cycles. TCRdb re-called the 5' RACE reads with MiXCR, one entry per CDR3 protein. The table includes about 680,000 distinct CDR3 sequences, about half detected once. This rearrangement joins TRBV5-1 to TRBJ1-2; D may be TRBD1 (6 bases). The sequence derives from a woman aged 60-75 years in good health. The sample taken for sequencing was blood. The CDR3 DNA reads as TGCGCCAGCAGCTTTTCGACAGGCGGACCTAACTATGGCTACACCTTC. As protein: CASSFSTGGPNYGYTF.